This entry lists 32 T cell receptor beta chains sequenced from one sample in a study of blood T cell repertoires in COVID-19. Produced via immunoSEQ multiplex PCR; TCRdb's table is partial and in-frame only. The table lists more than 40,000 clones, roughly 85% of them singletons. Material for sequencing was peripheral blood. These receptors came from a human donor in a cohort sampled during active COVID-19. The donor label of this sample is uncertain.

The rearrangement links TRBV19 to TRBJ2-3, with 11 nucleotides matching TRBD2. Germline CDR1 is LNHDA and CDR2 is SQIVND (reference sequence). The trim removed 8 bases at V and 2 bases at J, leaving 6 bases unmatched. The length of the CDR3 is 15 residues. The CDR3 is CASRRLAGPTDTQYF. CDR3 sequence (DNA): TGTGCCAGTCGAAGACTAGCGGGGCCCACAGATACGCAGTATTTT. Full variable domain (remainder filled in from reference TRBV19 and TRBJ2-3): DGGITQSPKYLFRKEGQNVTLSCEQNLNHDAMYWYRQDPGQGLRLIYYSQIVNDFQKGDIAEGYSVSREKKESFPLTVTSAQKNPTAFYLCASRRLAGPTDTQYFGPGTRLTVL.

The chain recombines TRBV6-5 with TRBJ1-1; possibly TRBD1 for D (5 bases). The CDR3 runs 14 residues. Between the trimmed V and J ends, which lost 5 bases and 2 bases, there was a span of 12 bases. In germline, CDR1 is MNHEY, CDR2 SVGAGI. Written as DNA, the CDR3 is TGTGCCAGCAGTACACACCAGGGAAACACTGAAGCTTTCTTT. Translating it yields CASSTHQGNTEAFF.

This chain links TRBV7-9 with TRBJ2-7, with 9 bases fitting TRBD1. Germline V gives CDR1 SEHNR, CDR2 FQNEAQ (reference sequence). The CDR3 is 13 residues long. V dropped 1 base and J dropped 6; count of bases not matched to a gene: 1. The CDR3 sequence is CASSLETGGEQYF. The CDR3 DNA follows: TGTGCCAGCAGCTTAGAGACAGGGGGCGAGCAGTACTTC.

This clone was recorded once. V is TRBV11-3 and J is TRBJ2-1; perhaps TRBD2 as D (5 bases). V lost 1 base and J lost 8, with 9 bases in between. CDR3 length: 13 residues. Germline CDR1 and CDR2: SGHNT and YENEEA. CDR3 region: CASSLGRSDEQFF. The CDR3 region has the DNA TGTGCCAGCAGCTTAGGGAGGAGCGATGAGCAGTTCTTC.

The chain has TRBV9 and TRBJ2-7; 7 nucleotides match TRBD2. Germline V CDR1 and CDR2: SGDLS, YYNGEE. CDR3 length: 15 residues. V dropped 0 bases and J dropped 0; count of bases not matched to a gene: 3. Written as DNA, the CDR3 is TGTGCCAGCAGCGTAGACGGGGGGAGCTCCTACGAGCAGTACTTC. Its translation is CASSVDGGSSYEQYF.

The rearrangement uses TRBV11-1 and TRBJ2-3; TRBD2 matches 8 bases. V lost 5 bases, J lost 1 base, and 5 bases stayed unmatched. The CDR3 has 15 amino acids. In germline, CDR1 is SGHAT, CDR2 FQDESV (reference sequence). CDR3: CASSPGGEGTDTQYF. CDR3 nucleotides: TGTGCCAGCAGCCCGGGGGGGGAGGGCACAGATACGCAGTATTTT.

The chain employs TRBV18 and TRBJ1-2; 10 bases map to TRBD1. V lost 3 bases to trimming and J lost 5 bases; unmatched junction nucleotides: 18. The length of the CDR3 is 19 residues. Per the germline V gene, CDR1 is KGHSH and CDR2 is LQKENI. CDR3 amino acids: CASSPSLFETGGGGYGYTF. The CDR3, as DNA: TGTGCCAGCTCACCCTCCCTCTTCGAGACAGGGGGCGGTGGGTATGGCTACACCTTC.

This clone has a single count. The genes are TRBV3-1 (or the pseudogene TRBV3-2) and TRBJ1-2; no firm D call. Germline CDR1 is LGHDT and CDR2 is YNNKEL (reference sequence). The CDR3 runs 15 residues. V was trimmed by 5 bases and J by 6 bases, leaving 19 bases between them. CDR3 region: CASSELKETKNGYTF. The CDR3 DNA follows: TGTGCCAGCAGCGAGCTAAAGGAGACGAAAAATGGCTACACCTTC.

The J gene is TRBJ1-4, the V gene TRBV9, with D perhaps TRBD1 (5 bases). This CDR3 is built from 16 residues. V lost 0 bases and J lost 6, with 15 bases in between. CDR1 is SGDLS, CDR2 YYNGEE, per germline. Written as DNA, the CDR3 is TGTGCCAGCAGCGTAGGTTCGGCGGGGCGGGATGAAAAACTGTTTTTT. It codes for CASSVGSAGRDEKLFF.

This chain uses TRBV18 with TRBJ2-1, with 9 nucleotides matching TRBD2. V shed 6 bases and J 7 bases; nucleotides not matched to a gene: 7. The CDR3 runs to 14 residues. CDR1 KGHSH and CDR2 LQKENI come from the germline V gene. CDR3 region: CASSLRGGHNEQFF. CDR3 DNA: TGTGCCAGCTCCTTGCGGGGGGGCCATAATGAGCAGTTCTTC. The full variable domain, its missing parts supplied by reference TRBV18 and TRBJ2-1, is NAGVMQNPRHLVRRRGQEARLRCSPMKGHSHVYWYRQLPEEGLKFMVYLQKENIIDESGMPKERFSAEFPKEGPSILRIQQVVRGDSAAYFCASSLRGGHNEQFFGPGTRLTVL.

This clone has just one count. V is TRBV2 and J is TRBJ1-5; D remains ambiguous. Looked up from germline, CDR1 is SNHLY and CDR2 is FYNNEI. Trimming took off 8 bases at V and 13 bases at J, with 18 bases between the two ends. This CDR3 is built from 12 residues. The CDR3 nucleotides read TGTGCCAGCGGAGACTCGCGGGGTGGACAGCATTTT. Protein sequence: CASGDSRGGQHF.

As DNA, the CDR3 is TGTGCCAGCAACCCCGGGGTTATGAACACTGAAGCTTTCTTT. Amino acids: CASNPGVMNTEAFF. The rearrangement links TRBV5-4 to TRBJ1-1; D not certain. In germline, CDR1 is SGHNT, CDR2 YYREEE (reference sequence). The CDR3 contains 14 residues. The V end lost 6 bases, the J end lost 0 bases, and 12 bases lay between the germline ends.

This chain uses TRBV18 with TRBJ1-1, with a tentative D call TRBD1 (5 bases). Trimming took off 5 bases at V and 1 base at J, with 5 bases between the two ends. Germline V gives CDR1 KGHSH, CDR2 LQKENI. The CDR3 sequence is 12 residues long. The DNA for the CDR3 is TGTGCCAGCTCAACAGGGAACACTGAAGCTTTCTTT. Protein: CASSTGNTEAFF.

This chain uses TRBV28 with TRBJ1-6; TRBD1 is a possible D gene (5 bases). V was trimmed by 7 bases and J by 7 bases, leaving 11 bases between them. The CDR3 spans 13 residues. Per the germline V gene, CDR1 is MDHEN and CDR2 is SYDVKM. The CDR3 nucleotides read TGTGCCAGCAAGGAGGGGAGCAATTCACCCCTCCACTTT. Translating it yields CASKEGSNSPLHF.

Many counts were recorded for this clone. The chain couples TRBV6-5 to TRBJ1-2; D ambiguous. CDR1 is MNHEY, CDR2 SVGAGI, per germline. V lost 7 bases to trimming and J lost 6 bases, with 12 bases between them. This CDR3 contains 12 residues. The DNA for the CDR3 is TGTGCCAGCAAGGAGGGAAATAATGGCTACACCTTC. Its translation: CASKEGNNGYTF.

CDR3 protein: CASSEKGRGQAKNIQYF. In nucleotides, the CDR3 is TGTGCCAGCAGTGAAAAGGGCAGGGGGCAGGCCAAAAACATTCAGTACTTC. The chain employs TRBV6-1 and TRBJ2-4; 8 bases map to TRBD1. The CDR3 has 17 amino acids. Germline trimming cut 2 bases from V and 1 base from J; bases unmatched to any gene: 7. From germline, CDR1 is MNHNS and CDR2 SASEGT.

The chain links TRBV7-2 to TRBJ1-1; D remains ambiguous. Trimming pared 3 bases from V and 3 bases from J, leaving 11 bases between. This CDR3 has 14 amino acids. The germline gives CDR1 SGHTA, CDR2 FQGNSA. The CDR3 sequence: CASSLEYGYTEAFF. The CDR3 DNA follows: TGTGCCAGCAGCTTGGAGTATGGATACACTGAAGCTTTCTTT.

This chain links TRBV7-9 with TRBJ2-3, with 7 positions matching TRBD2. This CDR3 contains 13 residues. Trimming removed 2 bases from V and 11 bases from J; junction bases left unmatched: 7. CDR1 and CDR2 (germline): SEHNR, FQNEAQ (reference sequence). The DNA for the CDR3 is TGTGCCAGCAGCTTAAGTGGGGGGGTTGGGCAGTATTTT. This codes for CASSLSGGVGQYF.

This chain connects TRBV18 to TRBJ2-7; D uncertain. The germline CDR1 and CDR2 sequences are KGHSH and LQKENI. This CDR3 region has 13 residues. V was cut by 2 bases and J by 7 bases, with 12 bases left in between. The chain's CDR3 is CASSPSTPREQYF. CDR3 nucleotides: TGTGCCAGCTCACCAAGCACTCCCAGGGAGCAGTACTTC.

This clone was detected a few times. This sequence joins TRBV9 and TRBJ2-7; 11 positions agree with TRBD1. CDR1 is SGDLS and CDR2 is YYNGEE in the germline V gene. The V and J ends lost 0 bases and 3 bases, in that order; junction bases with no gene match: 5. The CDR3 covers 16 residues. The CDR3 region has the DNA TGTGCCAGCAGCGTAGGAGGGACAGGGGGGTACTACGAGCAGTACTTC. It yields the protein CASSVGGTGGYYEQYF.

V and J are TRBV5-4 and TRBJ2-1, with 7 bases identical to TRBD2. The CDR3 has 14 amino acids. Looked up from germline, CDR1 is SGHNT and CDR2 is YYREEE (reference sequence). V lost 0 bases, J lost 7 bases, and 4 bases stayed unmatched. CDR3 sequence: CASSLGGGWNEQFF. The CDR3 coding sequence is TGTGCCAGCAGCTTGGGGGGGGGATGGAATGAGCAGTTCTTC. Variable domain in full (rest from reference TRBV5-4 and TRBJ2-1): ETGVTQSPTHLIKTRGQQVTLRCSSQSGHNTVSWYQQALGQGPQFIFQYYREEENGRGNFPPRFSGLQFPNYSSELNVNALELDDSALYLCASSLGGGWNEQFFGPGTRLTVL.

The chain has TRBV23-1 and TRBJ1-1; D gene ambiguous. TRBV23-1 is noted as an ORF with a role that remains uncertain. The CDR3 totals 15 residues. V lost 7 bases, J lost 3 bases, and 18 bases lay in between. The CDR3 spells CASTRRSFQDTEAFF. DNA of the CDR3: TGCGCCAGCACCCGGAGGAGCTTTCAAGACACTGAAGCTTTCTTT.

The J gene is TRBJ1-1, the V gene TRBV5-4; 8 bases are shared with TRBD1. CDR3 length: 15 residues. CDR1 and CDR2 (germline): SGHNT, YYREEE (reference sequence). With V trimmed by 4 bases and J by 5 bases, 10 bases remained unmatched. Here the CDR3 reads CASSRDTGGRTEAFF. CDR3 DNA: TGTGCCAGCAGCCGAGACACAGGGGGAAGGACTGAAGCTTTCTTT.

The chain combines TRBV19 with TRBJ2-3; D is uncertain. The germline CDR1 and CDR2 sequences are LNHDA and SQIVND (reference sequence). Trimming took 3 bases from V and 6 from J, leaving 16 bases between them. CDR3 size: 15 residues. This chain's CDR3 is CASSIRSSLPDTQYF. The DNA for the CDR3 is TGTGCCAGTAGTATCCGGTCCTCCCTCCCCGATACGCAGTATTTT.

This clone has a handful of counts. The V call is TRBV2, the J call TRBJ1-1; TRBD1 agrees at 8 bases. Trimming cost V 6 bases and J 4 bases; bases outside gene matches: 4. The CDR3 is 13 residues long. Germline CDR1 SNHLY, CDR2 FYNNEI. The DNA of the CDR3 is TGTGCCAGCAGGGTAGACAGGGGCACTGAAGCTTTCTTT. Translating gives CASRVDRGTEAFF. The full variable domain, in which reference TRBV2 and TRBJ1-1 provide the parts outside the CDR3, is EPEVTQTPSHQVTQMGQEVILRCVPISNHLYFYWYRQILGQKVEFLVSFYNNEISEKSEIFDDQFSVERPDGSNFTLKIRSTKLEDSAMYFCASRVDRGTEAFFGQGTRLTVV.

This rearrangement joins TRBV5-6 to TRBJ2-1; 7 bases fit TRBD2. The CDR3 extends over 13 amino acids. The V segment lost 5 bases and the J segment 3 bases; nucleotides outside the gene matches: 2. Germline V lookup: CDR1 SGHDT, CDR2 YYEEEE. Written as DNA, the CDR3 is TGTGCCAGCAGAGGCGGGGGCTACAATGAGCAGTTCTTC. Translation gives CASRGGGYNEQFF.

The chain recombines TRBV28 with TRBJ2-3; TRBD2 is a possible D gene (7 bases). The V end lost 6 bases, the J end lost 1 base, and 14 bases lay between the germline ends. CDR1 MDHEN and CDR2 SYDVKM come from the germline V gene. There are 15 residues in the CDR3. CDR3 nucleotide sequence: TGTGCCAGCAGCTCTCCGGGGGGCGGCACAGATACGCAGTATTTT. Translation gives CASSSPGGGTDTQYF.

This chain uses TRBV5-1 with TRBJ2-3; 8 bases are a match to TRBD2. The CDR3 length is 16 residues. Losses at the gene ends were 0 bases for V and 1 base for J; bases not matched to a gene: 4. Germline values: CDR1 SGHRS, CDR2 YFSETQ. CDR3 bases: TGCGCCAGCAGCTTGGTGGGGCGGGGGGGCACAGATACGCAGTATTTT. Translated, it gives CASSLVGRGGTDTQYF.

The chain recombines TRBV6-5 with TRBJ2-1; 10 positions match TRBD1. V shed 4 bases and J 6 bases; nucleotides not matched to a gene: 6. There are 15 residues in the CDR3. Germline V CDR1 and CDR2: MNHEY, SVGAGI. CDR3 residues: CASSFTGTGVNEQFF. The CDR3 DNA reads as TGTGCCAGCAGTTTCACCGGGACAGGGGTCAATGAGCAGTTCTTC.

The chain combines TRBV6-5 with TRBJ1-6; D may be TRBD1 (5 bases). CDR1 and CDR2 (germline): MNHEY, SVGAGI. The CDR3 loop spans 14 amino acids. Between the trimmed V and J ends, which lost 2 bases and 8 bases, there was a span of 10 bases. CDR3 sequence reads: CASSYQDRDSPLHF. The CDR3 region has the DNA TGTGCCAGCAGTTACCAAGACAGAGATTCACCCCTCCACTTT.

The chain links TRBV5-1 to TRBJ2-7, with D perhaps matching TRBD1 (6 bases). The CDR3 extends over 15 amino acids. Germline lookup yields CDR1 SGHRS and CDR2 YFSETQ. Trimming took 4 bases from V and 0 from J, leaving 14 bases between them. CDR3 loop: CASSPTGTLSYEQYF. CDR3 coding DNA: TGCGCCAGCAGCCCTACCGGGACACTCTCCTACGAGCAGTACTTC.

This chain uses TRBV4-3 with TRBJ1-2, with TRBD1 matching 9 bases. This CDR3 contains 15 residues. V dropped 1 base and J dropped 5; count of bases not matched to a gene: 5. The germline gives CDR1 LGHNA, CDR2 YSLEER. The CDR3 spells CASSQAGQGIYGYTF. For the CDR3, the DNA is TGCGCCAGCAGCCAAGCCGGACAGGGGATATATGGCTACACCTTC.